This is a list of T cell receptor beta chains from one sample in a study of blood T cell repertoires in COVID-19. Sequenced by immunoSEQ multiplex PCR; TCRdb stores in-frame clones only, minus some. The table records approximately 190,000 clones, 82% of them present only once. The sample comprised peripheral blood. Receptor source: a woman aged 55-69 years with COVID-19, enrolled during active disease. CDR3s include the opening cysteine and the closing phenylalanine or tryptophan. A D gene is named only where the DNA matches it firmly. The size of a clone is reported for some rows only, either as once, few or many, or as a class for expanded clones.

>TRBD2|TRBV9|few|TRBJ2-5
CASSVAISGGVQETQYF
TGTGCCAGCAGCGTAGCAATCAGCGGGGGGGTACAAGAGACCCAGTACTTC
>TRBD2|TRBV6-1|few|TRBJ2-5
CASSRGGSGQETQYF
TGTGCCAGCAGCCGTGGCGGTAGCGGGCAAGAGACCCAGTACTTC
>TRBD1|TRBV10-3|NA|TRBJ2-3
CATSGTGAMGSLTDTQYF
TGTGCCACCTCCGGGACAGGGGCCATGGGGTCCTTAACAGATACGCAGTATTTT
>TRBD1|TRBV6-6|once|TRBJ2-3
CASSYSGTGGTDTQYF
TGTGCCAGCAGTTACTCGGGGACAGGGGGCACAGATACGCAGTATTTT
>TRBD2|TRBV29-1|NA|TRBJ2-5
CSVDGAGAKETQYF
TGCAGCGTTGATGGAGCGGGAGCCAAGGAGACCCAGTACTTC
>NA|TRBV6-5|NA|TRBJ1-2
CAARRDTNYGYTF
TGTGCCGCCCGCCGGGACACCAACTATGGCTACACCTTC
>TRBD1|TRBV2|many|TRBJ1-2
CASRTGTGSLLDGYTF
TGTGCCAGCAGGACCGGGACAGGGAGTTTATTGGATGGCTACACCTTC
>NA|TRBV12-3/TRBV12-4|once|TRBJ2-1
CASSLQGYEQFF
TGTGCCAGCAGTTTACAGGGTTATGAGCAGTTCTTC
>NA|TRBV2|few|TRBJ1-1
CASSLGEAFF
TGTGCCAGCAGTCTAGGTGAAGCTTTCTTT
>NA|TRBV12-2|NA|TRBJ1-1
CASRLESRANTEAFF
TGTGCAAGTCGCTTAGAGTCCAGGGCGAACACTGAAGCTTTCTTT
>TRBD1|TRBV5-4|NA|TRBJ1-4
CASSWDRGNEKLFF
TGTGCCAGCAGCTGGGACAGGGGTAATGAAAAACTGTTTTTT
>NA|TRBV6-5|NA|TRBJ2-5
CASSPTGETQYF
TGTGCCAGCAGCCCCACGGGGGAGACCCAGTACTTC
>TRBD1|TRBV3-1/TRBV3-2|NA|TRBJ2-3
CASRASTGLVTDTQYF
TGTGCCAGCAGGGCCTCGACAGGGTTGGTAACAGATACGCAGTATTTT
>TRBD1|TRBV11-2|NA|TRBJ1-5
CASSLGQGHYNQPQHF
TGTGCCAGCAGCTTAGGACAGGGTCACTACAATCAGCCCCAGCATTTT
>NA|TRBV19|NA|TRBJ1-1
CASGDGRGEVEAFF
TGTGCCAGTGGGGACGGGAGGGGAGAAGTGGAAGCTTTCTTT
>NA|TRBV6-6|NA|TRBJ2-7
CASGSGGPYEQYF
TGTGCCAGCGGGTCCGGGGGTCCCTACGAGCAGTACTTC
>NA|TRBV2|NA|TRBJ2-6
CASSGITGANVLTF
TGTGCCAGCAGTGGTATAACTGGGGCCAACGTCCTGACTTTC
>TRBD1|TRBV7-8|NA|TRBJ1-1
CASSSGQGVMGTEAFF
TGTGCCAGCAGCTCCGGACAGGGGGTAATGGGGACTGAAGCTTTCTTT
>NA|TRBV5-4|NA|TRBJ1-1
CASSLDRNTEAFF
TGTGCCAGCAGTCTTGACAGGAACACTGAAGCTTTCTTT
>NA|TRBV5-4|NA|TRBJ2-5
CASSLGLRGRWETQYF
TGTGCCAGCAGCTTGGGCCTCAGGGGGAGGTGGGAGACCCAGTACTTC